This T cell receptor beta chain was sequenced in a study of Ad26.COV2.S vaccination and SARS-CoV-2 variants. Overall study context: The vaccine Ad26.COV2.S was put into the muscle once, or twice with 56 days between. Study-level results: Post-vaccination breadth of spike-specific CD8+ and CD4+ T cell responses was reportedly substantial.

As for this clone: Its antigen is as yet unknown.

Between the trimmed V and J ends, which lost 5 bases and 5 bases, there was a span of 15 bases. Germline loops: CDR1 SGHTA, CDR2 FQGNSA. The CDR3 spans 14 residues. Some clones are missing from TCRdb's copy, which holds only in-frame ones; the method was immunoSEQ multiplex PCR. Seen here are hundreds of thousands of clones, approximately 89% observed once, and the top ten hold approximately 3.3%. Noted treatment: roughly 19 received Ad26.COV2.S at low or high dose, single or two shots; roughly five received placebo; per-sample allocation not given. It was on day 63 after the first vaccine or placebo injection that samples were taken. Within Boston, the person who donated was an adult of 18-55 years.

Sample: peripheral blood, taken in a trial of Ad26.COV2.S vaccine versus placebo. This chain connects TRBV7-2 to TRBJ1-2, with D tentatively TRBD1 (5 bases). This sequence originates from a person aged 18-65 years who received the Ad26.COV2.S COVID-19 vaccine or a placebo. CDR3 loop: CASSLDGTEYGYTF. The CDR3 coding sequence is TGTGCCAGCAGCCTGGACGGGACCGAGTATGGCTACACCTTC.